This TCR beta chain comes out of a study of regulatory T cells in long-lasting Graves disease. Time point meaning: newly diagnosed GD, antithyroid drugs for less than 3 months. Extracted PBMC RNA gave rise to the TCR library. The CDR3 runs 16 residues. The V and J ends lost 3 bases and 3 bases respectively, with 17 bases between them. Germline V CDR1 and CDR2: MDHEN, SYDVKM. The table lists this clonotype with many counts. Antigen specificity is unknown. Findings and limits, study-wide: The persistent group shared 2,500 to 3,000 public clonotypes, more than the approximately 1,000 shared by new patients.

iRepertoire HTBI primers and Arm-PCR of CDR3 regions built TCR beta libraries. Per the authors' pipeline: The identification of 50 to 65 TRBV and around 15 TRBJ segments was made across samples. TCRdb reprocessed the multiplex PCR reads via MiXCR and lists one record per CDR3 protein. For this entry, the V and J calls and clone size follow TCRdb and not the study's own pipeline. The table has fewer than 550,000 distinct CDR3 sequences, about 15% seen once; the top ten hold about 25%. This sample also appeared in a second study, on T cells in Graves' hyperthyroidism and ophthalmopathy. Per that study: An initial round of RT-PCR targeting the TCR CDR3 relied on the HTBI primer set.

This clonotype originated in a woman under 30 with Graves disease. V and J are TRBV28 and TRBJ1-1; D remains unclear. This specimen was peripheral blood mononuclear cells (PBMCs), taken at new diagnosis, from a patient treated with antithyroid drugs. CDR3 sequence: CASSLMPFSFDTEAFF. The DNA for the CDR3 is TGTGCCAGCAGTTTGATGCCCTTCTCCTTTGACACTGAAGCTTTCTTT. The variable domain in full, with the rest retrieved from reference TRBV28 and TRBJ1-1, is DVKVTQSSRYLVKRTGEKVFLECVQDMDHENMFWYRQDPGLGLRLIYFSYDVKMKEKGDIPEGYSVSREKKERFSLILESASTNQTSMYLCASSLMPFSFDTEAFFGQGTRLTVV.